The T cell receptor beta chain described here comes from a study of blood T cell repertoires in COVID-19. In the study overall: COVID-19 samples, acute and convalescent, were from the United States, Italy and Spain. Sample material is recorded as cDNA or gDNA derived from T cells, B-cell-depleted T cells, or PBMCs.

Sequencing was performed with immunoSEQ multiplex PCR; in TCRdb, only in-frame clones are kept and a portion is missing. The table lists around 450,000 clones, around nine tenths of them singletons, with around 4.4% in the top ten. Germline V gene lookup returns CDR1 LNHDA and CDR2 SQIVND (reference sequence). The CDR3 has 20 amino acids. Between the trimmed V and J ends, which lost 3 bases and 0 bases, there was a span of 24 bases. What was sequenced was peripheral blood. The clonotype was recovered from a woman aged 30 to 39 with acute or convalescent COVID-19. This chain links TRBV19 with TRBJ2-1, with D possibly being TRBD1 (6 bases). CDR3 sequence reads: CASSILDARTVRTSYNEQFF. Written as DNA, the CDR3 is TGTGCCAGTAGTATCCTTGACGCTAGGACAGTCCGGACCTCCTACAATGAGCAGTTCTTC.